The entry below describes one T cell receptor beta chain. Its specificity is unknown. The data stem from a study of TIL therapy for anti-PD-1-resistant metastatic lung cancer. Study-level background: Most patients had lung adenocarcinoma; a few tumors were EGFR-mutant, two ALK-rearranged; half smoked currently or formerly. The study's findings and limits: Many TIL product clones were absent from baseline tumor, suggesting clonal contraction.

The libraries were made with immunoSEQ v3. Sequencing depth was 1.9 million or so read pairs for survey level, roughly 4.5-6 million for deep. Profiling relied on immunoSEQ multiplex PCR, and the TCRdb table lists in-frame clones only, not all of them. Of 50,000 to 60,000 clones in the sample, less than 75% are singletons; the top ten hold approximately 5.6%. The germline V and J ends were trimmed by 1 base and 0 bases, with 15 bases remaining between them. This CDR3 has 17 residues. Per the germline V gene, CDR1 is KGHSH and CDR2 is LQKENI. Regarding time point: pre-treatment sample, taken before nivolumab and TIL therapy. Tumor tissue came from excised metastases, mostly pleural nodules or supraclavicular lymph nodes. Tumors were harvested before any PD-1/PD-L1 blockade.

Sequenced material: tumor tissue, taken at baseline. The receptor was isolated from a person aged 25-85 years with non-small cell lung cancer. J is TRBJ1-2 and V is TRBV18; TRBD1 might be the D (6 bases). As DNA, the CDR3 is TGTGCCAGCTCACCACAACTCAGACAGGCCTCTAACTATGGCTACACCTTC. Amino acid sequence: CASSPQLRQASNYGYTF.